This TCR beta chain was recovered during a study of cytomegalovirus exposure and HLA in healthy donors. The germline CDR1 and CDR2 sequences are MNHEY and SVGAGI. The trim removed 6 bases at V and 1 base at J, leaving 3 bases unmatched. The CDR3 sequence is 13 residues long. This clone has a single count. This PCR relied on a set of 60 Vbeta primers and 13 Jbeta primers. Clones were sequenced by immunoSEQ multiplex PCR, and TCRdb holds only the in-frame ones, with some missing. The table records over 150,000 clones, approximately 80% of them present only once. The J gene is TRBJ2-7, the V gene TRBV6-5; TRBD1 matches at 7 bases. This TCR came from a boy aged 2-9 years in good health and CMV-seronegative. Material for sequencing was PBMCs. The DNA of the CDR3 is TGTGCCAGCAGCCCGGGACAGTCCTACGAGCAGTACTTC. Protein sequence: CASSPGQSYEQYF.